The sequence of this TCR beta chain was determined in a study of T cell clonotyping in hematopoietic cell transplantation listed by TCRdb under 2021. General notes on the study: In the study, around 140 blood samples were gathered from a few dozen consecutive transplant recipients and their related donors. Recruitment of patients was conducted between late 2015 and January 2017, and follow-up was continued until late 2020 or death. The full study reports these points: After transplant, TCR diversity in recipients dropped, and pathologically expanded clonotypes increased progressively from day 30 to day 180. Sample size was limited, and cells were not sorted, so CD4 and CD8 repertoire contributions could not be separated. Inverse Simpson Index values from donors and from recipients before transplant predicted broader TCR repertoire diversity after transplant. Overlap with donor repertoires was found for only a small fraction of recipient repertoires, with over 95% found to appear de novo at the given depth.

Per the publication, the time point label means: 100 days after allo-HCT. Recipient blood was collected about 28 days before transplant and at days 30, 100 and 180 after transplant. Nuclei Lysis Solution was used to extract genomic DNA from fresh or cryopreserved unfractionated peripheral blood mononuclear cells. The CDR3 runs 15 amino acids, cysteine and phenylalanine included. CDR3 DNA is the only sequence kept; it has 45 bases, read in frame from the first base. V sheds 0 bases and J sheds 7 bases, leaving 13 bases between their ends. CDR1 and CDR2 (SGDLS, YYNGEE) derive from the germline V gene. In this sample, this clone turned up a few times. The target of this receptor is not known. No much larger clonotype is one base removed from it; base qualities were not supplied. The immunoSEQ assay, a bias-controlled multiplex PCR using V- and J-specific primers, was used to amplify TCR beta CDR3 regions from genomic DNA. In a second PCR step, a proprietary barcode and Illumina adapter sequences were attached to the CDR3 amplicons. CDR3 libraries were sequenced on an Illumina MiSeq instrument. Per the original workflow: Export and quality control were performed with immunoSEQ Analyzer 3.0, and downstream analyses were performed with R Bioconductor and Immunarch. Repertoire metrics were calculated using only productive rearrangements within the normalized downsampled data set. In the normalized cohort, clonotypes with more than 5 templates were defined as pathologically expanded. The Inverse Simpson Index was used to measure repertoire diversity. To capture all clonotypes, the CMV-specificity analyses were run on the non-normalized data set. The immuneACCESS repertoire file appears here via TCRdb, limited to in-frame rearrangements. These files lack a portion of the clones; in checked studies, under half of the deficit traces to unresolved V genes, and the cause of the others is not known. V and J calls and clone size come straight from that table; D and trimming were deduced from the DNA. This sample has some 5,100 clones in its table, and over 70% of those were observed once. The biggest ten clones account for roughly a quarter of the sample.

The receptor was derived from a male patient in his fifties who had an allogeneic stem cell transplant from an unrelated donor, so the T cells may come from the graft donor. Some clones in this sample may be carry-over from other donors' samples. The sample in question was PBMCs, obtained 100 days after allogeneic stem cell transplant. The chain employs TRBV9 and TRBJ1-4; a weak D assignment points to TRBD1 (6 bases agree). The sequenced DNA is TGTGCCAGCAGCGTAGAGGGGGGGTTGGGTGAAAAACTGTTTTTT. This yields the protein CASSVEGGLGEKLFF.